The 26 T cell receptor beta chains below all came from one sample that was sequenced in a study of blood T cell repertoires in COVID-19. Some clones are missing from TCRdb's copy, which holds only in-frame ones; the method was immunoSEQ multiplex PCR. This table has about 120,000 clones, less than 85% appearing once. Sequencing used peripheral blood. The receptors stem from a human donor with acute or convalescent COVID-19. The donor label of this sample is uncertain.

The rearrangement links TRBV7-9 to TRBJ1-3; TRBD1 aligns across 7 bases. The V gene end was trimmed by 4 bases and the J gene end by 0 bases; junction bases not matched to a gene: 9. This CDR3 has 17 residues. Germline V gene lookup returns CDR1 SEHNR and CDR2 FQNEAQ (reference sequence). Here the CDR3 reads CASSSHGNRGSGNTIYF. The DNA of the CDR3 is TGTGCCAGCAGCTCCCACGGAAACAGGGGCTCTGGAAACACCATATATTTT.

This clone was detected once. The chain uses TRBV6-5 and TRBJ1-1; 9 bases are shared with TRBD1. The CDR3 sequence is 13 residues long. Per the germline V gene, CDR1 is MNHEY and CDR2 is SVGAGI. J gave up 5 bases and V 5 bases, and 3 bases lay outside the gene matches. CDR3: CASSKTGGTEAFF. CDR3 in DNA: TGTGCCAGCAGTAAGACAGGGGGAACTGAAGCTTTCTTT.

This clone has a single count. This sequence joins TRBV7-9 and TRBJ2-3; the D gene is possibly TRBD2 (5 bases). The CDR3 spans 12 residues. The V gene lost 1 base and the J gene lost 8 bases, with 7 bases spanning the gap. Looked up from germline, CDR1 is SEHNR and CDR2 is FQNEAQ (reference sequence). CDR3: CASSLEAGTQYF. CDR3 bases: TGTGCCAGCAGCTTAGAGGCGGGTACGCAGTATTTT.

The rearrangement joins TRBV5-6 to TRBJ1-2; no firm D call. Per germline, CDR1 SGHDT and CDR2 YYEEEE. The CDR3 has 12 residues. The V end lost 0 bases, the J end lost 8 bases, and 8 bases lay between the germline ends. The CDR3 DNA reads TGTGCCAGCAGCTTGGCCCGTAGAGGCTACACCTTC. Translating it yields CASSLARRGYTF.

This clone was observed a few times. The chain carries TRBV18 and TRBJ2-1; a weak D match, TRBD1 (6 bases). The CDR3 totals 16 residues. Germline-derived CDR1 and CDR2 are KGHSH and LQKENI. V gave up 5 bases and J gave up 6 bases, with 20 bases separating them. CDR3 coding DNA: TGTGCCAGCTCATCAACTCAGGGGAGCGTAGGCAATGAGCAGTTCTTC. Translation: CASSSTQGSVGNEQFF.

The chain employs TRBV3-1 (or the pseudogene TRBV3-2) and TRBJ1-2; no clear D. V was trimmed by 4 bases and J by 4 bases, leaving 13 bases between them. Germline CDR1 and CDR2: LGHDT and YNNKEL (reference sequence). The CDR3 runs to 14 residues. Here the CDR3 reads CASSPREGLYGYTF. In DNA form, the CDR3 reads TGTGCCAGCAGCCCCCGGGAGGGCCTCTATGGCTACACCTTC.

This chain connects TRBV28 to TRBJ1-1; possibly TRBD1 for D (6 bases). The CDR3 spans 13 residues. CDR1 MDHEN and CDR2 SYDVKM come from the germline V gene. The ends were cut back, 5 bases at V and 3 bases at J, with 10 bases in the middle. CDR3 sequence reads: CASSTTGYTEAFF. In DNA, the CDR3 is TGTGCCAGCAGTACAACAGGGTACACTGAAGCTTTCTTT. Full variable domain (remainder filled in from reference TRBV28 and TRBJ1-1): DVKVTQSSRYLVKRTGEKVFLECVQDMDHENMFWYRQDPGLGLRLIYFSYDVKMKEKGDIPEGYSVSREKKERFSLILESASTNQTSMYLCASSTTGYTEAFFGQGTRLTVV.

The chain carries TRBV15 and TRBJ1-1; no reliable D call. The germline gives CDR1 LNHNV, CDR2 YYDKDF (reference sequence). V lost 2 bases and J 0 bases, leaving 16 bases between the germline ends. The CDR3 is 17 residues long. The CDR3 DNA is TGTGCCACCAGCAGACCACCCTATTTGGTGATGAACACTGAAGCTTTCTTT. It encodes CATSRPPYLVMNTEAFF.

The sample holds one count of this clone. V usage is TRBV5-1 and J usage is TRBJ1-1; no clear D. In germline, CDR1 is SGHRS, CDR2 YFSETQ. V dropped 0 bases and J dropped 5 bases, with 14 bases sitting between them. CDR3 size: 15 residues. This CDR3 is CASSLDSTRGTEAFF. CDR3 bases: TGCGCCAGCAGCTTGGATAGCACCCGCGGGACTGAAGCTTTCTTT.

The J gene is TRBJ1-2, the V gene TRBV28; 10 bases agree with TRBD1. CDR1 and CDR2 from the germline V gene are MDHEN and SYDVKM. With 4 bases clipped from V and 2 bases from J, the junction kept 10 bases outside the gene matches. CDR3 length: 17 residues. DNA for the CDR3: TGTGCCAGCAGTTCCATCCGACAGGGGGCTAGGAACTATGGCTACACCTTC. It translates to CASSSIRQGARNYGYTF.

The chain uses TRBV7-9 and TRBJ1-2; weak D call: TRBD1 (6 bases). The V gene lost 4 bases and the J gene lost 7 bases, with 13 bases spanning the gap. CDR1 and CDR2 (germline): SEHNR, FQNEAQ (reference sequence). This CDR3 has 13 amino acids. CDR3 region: CASSSHRDGGYTF. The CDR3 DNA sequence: TGTGCCAGCAGCTCTCACAGGGACGGTGGCTACACCTTC.

CDR3 sequence: CASSLGGLNTGELFF. CDR3 nucleotides: TGTGCCAGCAGCTTAGGGGGTCTGAACACCGGGGAGCTGTTTTTT. The chain recombines TRBV5-8 with TRBJ2-2; possibly TRBD1 for D (6 bases). The length of the CDR3 is 15 residues. Germline V gene data show CDR1 as SGHTS and CDR2 as YDEGEE. Trimming took 2 bases from V and 1 from J, leaving 9 bases between them.

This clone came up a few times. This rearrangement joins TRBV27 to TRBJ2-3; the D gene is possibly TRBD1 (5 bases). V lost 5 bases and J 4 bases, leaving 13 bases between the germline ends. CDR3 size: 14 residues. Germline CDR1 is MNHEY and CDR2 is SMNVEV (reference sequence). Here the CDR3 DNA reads TGTGCCAGCAGTCGTGGGGCCACCCCAGATACGCAGTATTTT. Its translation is CASSRGATPDTQYF.

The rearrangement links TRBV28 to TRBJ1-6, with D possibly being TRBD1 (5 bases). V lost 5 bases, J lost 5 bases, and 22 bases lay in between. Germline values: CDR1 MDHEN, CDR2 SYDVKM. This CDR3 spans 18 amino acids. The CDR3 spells CASSPSAGHARNNSPLHF. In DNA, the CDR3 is TGTGCCAGCAGTCCCTCCGCAGGACACGCTAGAAATAATTCACCCCTCCACTTT.

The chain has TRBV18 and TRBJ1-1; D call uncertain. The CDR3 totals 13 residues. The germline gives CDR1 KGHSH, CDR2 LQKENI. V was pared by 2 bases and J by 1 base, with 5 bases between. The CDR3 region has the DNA TGTGCCAGCTCACCATCCGGGAACACTGAAGCTTTCTTT. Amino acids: CASSPSGNTEAFF.

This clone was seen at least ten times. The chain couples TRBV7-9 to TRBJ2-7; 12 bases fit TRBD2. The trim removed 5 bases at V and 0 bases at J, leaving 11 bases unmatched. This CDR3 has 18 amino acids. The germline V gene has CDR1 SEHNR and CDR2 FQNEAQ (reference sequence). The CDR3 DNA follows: TGTGCCAGCAGCCCTAGGTTGCGACTAGCGGGGGCCTCCTACGAGCAGTACTTC. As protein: CASSPRLRLAGASYEQYF.

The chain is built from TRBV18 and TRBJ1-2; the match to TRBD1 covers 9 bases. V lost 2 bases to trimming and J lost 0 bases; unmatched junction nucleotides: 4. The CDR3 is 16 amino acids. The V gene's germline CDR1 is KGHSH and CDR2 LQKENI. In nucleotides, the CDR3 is TGTGCCAGCTCACCAGGGACAGGGTCGACTAACTATGGCTACACCTTC. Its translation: CASSPGTGSTNYGYTF.

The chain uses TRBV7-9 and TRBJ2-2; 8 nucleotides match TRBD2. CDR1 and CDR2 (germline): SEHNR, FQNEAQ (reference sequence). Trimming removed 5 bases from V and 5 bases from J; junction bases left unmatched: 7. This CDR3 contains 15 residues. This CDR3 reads CASSTSSGRTGELFF. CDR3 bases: TGTGCCAGCAGCACCTCTAGCGGGCGGACCGGGGAGCTGTTTTTT.

CDR3 in amino acids: CASSAYRRMNTEAFF. Written as DNA, the CDR3 is TGTGCCAGCAGTGCATACAGGCGCATGAACACTGAAGCTTTCTTT. This chain joins TRBV6-1 and TRBJ1-1, with D maybe TRBD1 (5 bases). Looked up from germline, CDR1 is MNHNS and CDR2 is SASEGT. Trimming pared 4 bases from V and 0 bases from J, leaving 12 bases between. The CDR3 covers 15 residues.

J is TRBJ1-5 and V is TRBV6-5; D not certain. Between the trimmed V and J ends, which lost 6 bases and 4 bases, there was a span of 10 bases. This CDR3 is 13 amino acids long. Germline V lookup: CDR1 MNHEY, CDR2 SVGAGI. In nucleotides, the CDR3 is TGTGCCAGCAGGATGACTCTGAATCAGCCCCAGCATTTT. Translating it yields CASRMTLNQPQHF.

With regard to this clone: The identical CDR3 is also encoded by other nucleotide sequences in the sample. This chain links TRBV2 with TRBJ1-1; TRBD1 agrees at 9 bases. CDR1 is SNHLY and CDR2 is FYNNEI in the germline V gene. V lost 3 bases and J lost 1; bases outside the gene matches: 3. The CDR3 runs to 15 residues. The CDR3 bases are TGTGCCAGCAGTGATCAACAGGGGGCGAACACTGAAGCTTTCTTT. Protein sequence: CASSDQQGANTEAFF.

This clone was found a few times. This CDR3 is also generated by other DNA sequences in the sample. CDR3 region: CATSDPTGGYGYTF. CDR3 DNA sequence: TGTGCCACCAGTGACCCGACAGGGGGCTATGGCTACACCTTC. V gene TRBV24-1 combines with J gene TRBJ1-2, with 9 bases that match TRBD1. Trimming removed 4 bases from V and 4 bases from J; junction bases left unmatched: 3. The CDR3 is 14 residues long. Looked up from germline, CDR1 is KGHDR and CDR2 is SFDVKD.

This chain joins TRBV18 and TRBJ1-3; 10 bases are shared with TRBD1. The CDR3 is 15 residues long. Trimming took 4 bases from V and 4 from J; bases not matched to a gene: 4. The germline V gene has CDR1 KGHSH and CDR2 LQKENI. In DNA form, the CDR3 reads TGTGCCAGCTCACTCGGGACAGGGGTCGGAAACACCATATATTTT. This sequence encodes CASSLGTGVGNTIYF.

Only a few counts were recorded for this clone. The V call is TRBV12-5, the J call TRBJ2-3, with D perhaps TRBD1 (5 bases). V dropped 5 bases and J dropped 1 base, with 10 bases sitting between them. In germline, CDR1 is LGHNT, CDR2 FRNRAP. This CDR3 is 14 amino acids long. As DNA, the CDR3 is TGTGCTAGTGGTCCACAGACAGGCACAGATACGCAGTATTTT. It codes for CASGPQTGTDTQYF.

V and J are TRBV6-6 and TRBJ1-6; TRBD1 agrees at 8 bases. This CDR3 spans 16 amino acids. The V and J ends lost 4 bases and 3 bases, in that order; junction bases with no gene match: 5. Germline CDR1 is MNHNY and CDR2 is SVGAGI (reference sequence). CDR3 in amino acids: CASSFTGGVYNSPLHF. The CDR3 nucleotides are TGTGCCAGCAGTTTTACAGGGGGGGTCTATAATTCACCCCTCCACTTT.

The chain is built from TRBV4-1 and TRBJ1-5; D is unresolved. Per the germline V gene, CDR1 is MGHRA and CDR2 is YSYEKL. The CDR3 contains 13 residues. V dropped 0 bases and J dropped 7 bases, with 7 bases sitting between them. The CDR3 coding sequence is TGCGCCAGCAGCCAAGATGCCGGGCAGCCCCAGCATTTT. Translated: CASSQDAGQPQHF.